Below are 8 T cell receptor beta chains sequenced from a single sample in a study of molecular identifiers for immune sequencing clone quantification. TCRdb reprocessed the PCR reads with MiXCR, giving one entry per CDR3 protein. The sample has 250,000 to 400,000 distinct CDR3 sequences; about 22% are singletons. The specimen was naive CD8+ T cells from blood, with Jurkat cell RNA spiked in. Subset defined: FACS-sorted CD8+CD4-CCR7+CD45RA+ naive T cells. The receptors derive from a human donor in good health. Some libraries in this study had Jurkat cell RNA spiked in.

This clonotype was counted only a few times. The chain links TRBV12-3 or TRBV12-4 to TRBJ2-7, with D maybe TRBD1 (5 bases). The CDR3 is 16 amino acids. The germline V and J ends were trimmed by 1 base and 0 bases, with 13 bases remaining between them. In DNA, the CDR3 is TGTGCCAGCAGTTTAGTAAGGACAAGAGTCTCCTACGAGCAGTACTTC. It yields the protein CASSLVRTRVSYEQYF.

This clonotype was seen at least ten times. The CDR3 spells CASSSPGYNQPQHF. The CDR3 region has the DNA TGTGCCAGCAGCTCCCCGGGGTACAATCAGCCCCAGCATTTT. V and J are TRBV7-9 and TRBJ1-5; D unresolved. CDR3 length: 14 residues. V shed 4 bases and J shed 3 bases, with 10 bases lying between them. Germline CDR1 reads SEHNR; CDR2 reads FQNEAQ (reference sequence).

This clonotype was found many times. This chain uses TRBV27 with TRBJ2-3; D is ambiguous. Trimming cost V 1 base and J 4 bases, with 9 bases left between them. The CDR3 runs to 14 residues. Looked up from germline, CDR1 is MNHEY and CDR2 is SMNVEV (reference sequence). The CDR3 sequence is CASSLFDNADTQYF. The CDR3 DNA is TGTGCCAGCAGTTTATTTGATAACGCAGATACGCAGTATTTT.

This clonotype was found many times. The V call is TRBV11-2, the J call TRBJ2-7, with TRBD1 identical over 7 bases. CDR3 size: 16 residues. Looked up from germline, CDR1 is SGHAT and CDR2 is FQNNGV. Trimming removed 5 bases from V and 0 bases from J; junction bases left unmatched: 10. As DNA, the CDR3 is TGTGCCAGCAGCCCCGATGGGGACAGAAGCTCCTACGAGCAGTACTTC. It encodes CASSPDGDRSSYEQYF.

In this sample, this clonotype turned up many times. The chain couples TRBV5-1 to TRBJ2-6, with 12 bases fitting TRBD1. V lost 0 bases, J lost 3 bases, and 1 base stayed unmatched. The CDR3 consists of 17 residues. Germline V gene data show CDR1 as SGHRS and CDR2 as YFSETQ. The chain's CDR3 is CASSLGDRGLGANVLTF. The CDR3 nucleotides are TGCGCCAGCAGCTTGGGGGACAGGGGGCTTGGGGCCAACGTCCTGACTTTC.

This clonotype was found many times. The V call is TRBV30, the J call TRBJ1-1, with D possibly TRBD1 on 6 matching bases. This CDR3 contains 12 residues. The V gene's germline CDR1 is GTSNPN and CDR2 SVGIG (reference sequence). The V end was cut by 2 bases, the J end by 5 bases, with 9 bases between. The CDR3 DNA is TGTGCCTGGAGTCTAGGGGGTACTGAAGCTTTCTTT. This sequence encodes CAWSLGGTEAFF.

A remark on this clonotype: A much larger clone differs by one base, so this may be a read error. The chain employs TRBV20-1 and TRBJ2-7; D may match TRBD1 or TRBD2 (5 bases each). V lost 4 bases to trimming and J lost 1 base, with 14 bases between them. This CDR3 region has 14 residues. The germline CDR1 and CDR2 sequences are DFQATT and SNEGSKA (reference sequence). CDR3 sequence reads: CSATDGAGSYEQYF. The DNA of the CDR3 is TGCAGTGCTACTGACGGGGCAGGGTCCTACGAGCAGTACTTC.

Regarding this clonotype: A read error is possible here, since a much larger clone lies one base away. This CDR3 is missing its conserved last phenylalanine or tryptophan, likely due to a read error. The rearrangement uses TRBV6-2 or TRBV6-3 and TRBJ1-1, with no clear D. V dropped 1 base and J dropped 0 bases, with 9 bases sitting between them. Germline assignment: CDR1 MNHEY and CDR2 SVGEGT. CDR3 length equals 15 residues. CDR3 DNA sequence: TGTGCCAGCAGTTACTTGACGGAATTGAACACTGAAGCTTTCCTT. Encoded protein: CASSYLTELNTEAFL.